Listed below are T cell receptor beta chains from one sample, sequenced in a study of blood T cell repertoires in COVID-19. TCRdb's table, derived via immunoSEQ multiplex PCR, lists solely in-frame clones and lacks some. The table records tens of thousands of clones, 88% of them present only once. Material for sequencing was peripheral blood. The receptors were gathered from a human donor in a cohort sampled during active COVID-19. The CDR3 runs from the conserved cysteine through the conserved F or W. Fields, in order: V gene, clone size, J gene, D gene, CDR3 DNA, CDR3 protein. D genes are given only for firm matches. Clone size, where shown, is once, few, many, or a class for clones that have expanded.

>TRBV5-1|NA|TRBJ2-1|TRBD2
TGCGCCAGCAGTTTAGCGGGAGGGCCACCCAATGAGCAGTTCTTC
CASSLAGGPPNEQFF
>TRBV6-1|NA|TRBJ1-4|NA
TGTGCCAGCAGTGAAGACCTTTGGCAGGTGCCCAGAGAAAAACTGTTTTTT
CASSEDLWQVPREKLFF
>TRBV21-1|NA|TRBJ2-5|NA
TGTGCCAGCAGCAAAGGGGGGACAAAGTTTCCCCAAGAGACCCAGTACTTC
CASSKGGTKFPQETQYF
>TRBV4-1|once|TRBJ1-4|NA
TGCGCCAGCAGCCAAGACAGCGGGCCTGCAACTAATGAAAAACTGTTTTTT
CASSQDSGPATNEKLFF
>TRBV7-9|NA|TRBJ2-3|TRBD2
TGTGCCAGCAGCTTATACGGGAGGGAGGGAGATACGCAGTATTTT
CASSLYGREGDTQYF
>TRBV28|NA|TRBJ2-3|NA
TGTGCCAGCAGTTTTTCCAGGGAAAAAGATACGCAGTATTTT
CASSFSREKDTQYF
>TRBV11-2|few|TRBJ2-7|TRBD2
TGTGCCAGCAGCTTCGGTAGCGGGAACTACGAGCAGTACTTC
CASSFGSGNYEQYF
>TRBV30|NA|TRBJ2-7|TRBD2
TGTGCCTGGAGTGTTAGACTAGCGGGAGGGGGAACCTACGAGCAGTACTTC
CAWSVRLAGGGTYEQYF
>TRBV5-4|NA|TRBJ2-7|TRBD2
TGTGCCAGCAGCAAAGGGACTAGCGAACCACCAACCTACGAGCAGTACTTC
CASSKGTSEPPTYEQYF
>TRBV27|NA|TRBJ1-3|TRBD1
TGTGCCAGCAGTCCTTCCGACAGGGGGAACACCATATATTTT
CASSPSDRGNTIYF
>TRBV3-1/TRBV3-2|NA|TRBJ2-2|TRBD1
TGTGCCAGCAGCCGGACAGGGGGAGGGAGAACCGGGGAGCTGTTTTTT
CASSRTGGGRTGELFF
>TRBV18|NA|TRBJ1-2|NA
TGTGCCAGCTCGAGGGACACGGGCTACACCTTC
CASSRDTGYTF
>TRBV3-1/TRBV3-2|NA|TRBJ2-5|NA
TGTGCCAGCAGCCAAGATTGGGCGCAGACCCAGTACTTC
CASSQDWAQTQYF
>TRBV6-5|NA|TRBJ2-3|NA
TGTGCCAGCAGTCCTACTAGCTGGCCCACAGATACGCAGTATTTT
CASSPTSWPTDTQYF
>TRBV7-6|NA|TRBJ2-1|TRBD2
TGTGCCAGCAGCTTTACCGGGACTATAAACAATGAGCAGTTCTTC
CASSFTGTINNEQFF
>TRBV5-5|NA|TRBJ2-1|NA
TGTGCCAGCAGCCCCAGGGGGCAGGGCGGGGGCACCTACAATGAGCAGTTCTTC
CASSPRGQGGGTYNEQFF